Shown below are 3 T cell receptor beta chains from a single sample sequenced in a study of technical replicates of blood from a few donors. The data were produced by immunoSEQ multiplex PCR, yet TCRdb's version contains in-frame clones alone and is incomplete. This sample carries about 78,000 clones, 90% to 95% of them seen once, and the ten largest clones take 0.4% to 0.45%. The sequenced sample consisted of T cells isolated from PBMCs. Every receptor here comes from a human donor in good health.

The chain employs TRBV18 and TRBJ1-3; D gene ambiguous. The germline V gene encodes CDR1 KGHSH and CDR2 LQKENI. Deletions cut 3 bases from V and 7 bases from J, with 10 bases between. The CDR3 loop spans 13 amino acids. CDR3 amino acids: CASSPYSDNTIYF. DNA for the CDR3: TGTGCCAGCTCACCCTACAGTGACAACACCATATATTTT.

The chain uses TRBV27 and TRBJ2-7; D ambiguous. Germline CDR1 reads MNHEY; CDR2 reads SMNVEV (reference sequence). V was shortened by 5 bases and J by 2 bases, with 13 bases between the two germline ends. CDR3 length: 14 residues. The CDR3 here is CASSTNSVPYEQYF. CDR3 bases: TGTGCCAGCAGTACCAACAGTGTGCCCTACGAGCAGTACTTC.

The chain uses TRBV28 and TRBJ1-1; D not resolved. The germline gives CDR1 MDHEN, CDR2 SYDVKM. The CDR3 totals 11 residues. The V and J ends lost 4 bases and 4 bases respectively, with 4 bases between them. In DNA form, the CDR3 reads TGTGCCAGCAGTTCCATCACTGAAGCTTTCTTT. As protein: CASSSITEAFF.